The clone carrying this T cell receptor (beta chain) is a singleton in its sample. Its specificity is unknown. The V gene's germline CDR1 is SEHNR and CDR2 FQNEAQ (reference sequence). This CDR3 is 15 amino acids long. Trimming left V 8 bases short and J 6 bases short, with 20 bases between. These data belong to a study of shared clonotypes between healthy human individuals. Study-wide background: The people who gave samples were a couple of women and three men aged 18 to 49. Findings and caveats of the study: What limited the represented genetic and exposure-history diversity was the small number of donors.

PCR replicates performed on unsorted PBMC used approximately 0.3 ug DNA, 30,000 or so T cell genomes. Unsorted PBMC DNA sequencing spanned ten immunoSEQ deep assay plates. The repertoire was sequenced with immunoSEQ multiplex PCR; TCRdb's copy has only in-frame clones and lacks some. This table has nearly 500,000 clones, about 79% appearing once. The chain employs TRBV7-9 and TRBJ2-1; D is perhaps TRBD2 (6 bases). The source is a woman between 40 and 55 years old in good health. Some clones in this sample may be carry-over from other donors' samples. What was sequenced was PBMCs. In DNA, the CDR3 is TGTGCCAGCCGAGAGGTGCGGGGCCCCCTCAATGAGCAGTTCTTC. Protein: CASREVRGPLNEQFF.